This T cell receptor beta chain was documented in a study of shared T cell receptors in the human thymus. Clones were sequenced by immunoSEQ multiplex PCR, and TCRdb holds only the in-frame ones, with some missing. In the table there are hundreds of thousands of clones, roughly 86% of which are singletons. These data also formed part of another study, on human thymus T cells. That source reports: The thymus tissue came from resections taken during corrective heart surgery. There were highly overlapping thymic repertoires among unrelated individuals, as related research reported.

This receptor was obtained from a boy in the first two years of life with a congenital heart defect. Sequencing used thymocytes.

The CDR3 nucleotides are TGTGCCAGCACCTCAAAGGGGCAGAGCTCCTACGAGCAGTACTTC. Its translation: CASTSKGQSSYEQYF. The V call is TRBV7-9, the J call TRBJ2-7; the D gene is possibly TRBD1 (5 bases). The CDR3 is 15 amino acids. The germline gives CDR1 SEHNR, CDR2 FQNEAQ (reference sequence). Deletions cut 7 bases from V and 0 bases from J, with 16 bases between.